Sequencing of this T cell receptor (beta chain) was carried out in a study of T-cell memory formation after mild COVID-19. TCRdb recomputed calls from the 5' RACE reads with MiXCR, one row per CDR3 protein. The table shows approximately 51,000 distinct CDR3 sequences, with roughly a tenth occurring only once. There are a few counts of this clonotype. Its target is unknown. Notes on the study in general: For contracting clones, CD4+ ones sat mainly in CM and EM, CD8+ in EMRA.

The CDR3 sequence is 17 residues long. CDR1 is KGHDR and CDR2 is SFDVKD in the germline V gene. Trimming cost V 5 bases and J 4 bases; bases outside gene matches: 12. The receptor was isolated from an adult woman who had mild COVID-19 (a few samples of this study predate the infection). Cell type and time point are not known. The sample comprised PBMCs or a T cell subset sorted from them (not recorded which). The rearrangement uses TRBV24-1 and TRBJ2-2, with 7 nucleotides matching TRBD1. CDR3 DNA: TGTGCCACCAGTGCTCTTACAGGGGCGTCCGGCACCGGGGAGCTGTTTTTT. Translated: CATSALTGASGTGELFF.